The 18 T cell receptor beta chains below come from one sample, sequenced in a study of CD8 T cells in ankylosing spondylitis. TCRdb independently ran MiXCR on the 5' RACE reads; one entry per CDR3 protein. Altogether around 120,000 distinct CDR3 sequences are present, around 9.3% being singletons, with the ten largest covering about 3.6%. Sequenced sample: blood, either unsorted or a sorted T cell fraction (not recorded which). The receptors were sampled from a male donor with ankylosing spondylitis or in good health (not recorded which).

This clonotype was found many times. V and J are TRBV4-3 and TRBJ1-2; a possible D gene is TRBD1 (5 bases). Germline V gives CDR1 LGHNA, CDR2 YSLEER. The CDR3 contains 16 residues. Deletions cut 0 bases from V and 4 bases from J, with 15 bases between. CDR3 amino acids: CASSQDLGTRGYGYTF. For the CDR3, the DNA is TGCGCCAGCAGCCAAGATTTAGGGACCCGGGGCTATGGCTACACCTTC.

This clonotype was found many times. The rearrangement links TRBV19 to TRBJ2-1, with 12 bases matching TRBD2. Germline V CDR1 and CDR2: LNHDA, SQIVND (reference sequence). Unmatched junction bases numbered 7, after V lost 7 bases and J lost 0 bases. This CDR3 is 17 amino acids long. The CDR3 region is CASKGLAGGVSYNEQFF. The DNA of the CDR3 is TGTGCCAGTAAAGGGCTAGCGGGGGGGGTCTCCTACAATGAGCAGTTCTTC.

This clonotype was seen many times. The V and J genes are TRBV20-1 and TRBJ2-5; maybe TRBD2 (6 bases). V lost 3 bases, J lost 1 base, and 6 bases lay in between. The CDR3 length is 12 residues. CDR1 and CDR2 (germline): DFQATT, SNEGSKA (reference sequence). The CDR3 nucleotides read TGCAGTGCTAGGGGACTCCAAGAGACCCAGTACTTC. It encodes CSARGLQETQYF.

In this sample, this clonotype turned up many times. The chain employs TRBV5-1 and TRBJ2-3, with D possibly being TRBD1 (5 bases). The CDR3 runs 15 residues. Germline V gene sequence: CDR1 SGHRS, CDR2 YFSETQ. V gave up 6 bases and J gave up 1 base, with 15 bases separating them. CDR3 DNA: TGCGCCAGCATCGTGGGGCAGGCCGGCACAGATACGCAGTATTTT. The encoded protein is CASIVGQAGTDTQYF. Combining the CDR3 with reference TRBV5-1 and TRBJ2-3 gives the whole variable domain KAGVTQTPRYLIKTRGQQVTLSCSPISGHRSVSWYQQTPGQGLQFLFEYFSETQRNKGNFPGRFSGRQFSNSRSEMNVSTLELGDSALYLCASIVGQAGTDTQYFGPGTRLTVL.

This clonotype was observed many times. The chain couples TRBV29-1 to TRBJ1-2; 10 bases agree with TRBD1. With V trimmed by 3 bases and J by 8 bases, 9 bases remained unmatched. Germline CDR1 SQVTM, CDR2 ANQGSEA. This CDR3 is 14 amino acids long. CDR3 bases: TGCAGCGTTGACGACAGGGGGCCATTCTACGGCTACACCTTC. Amino acids: CSVDDRGPFYGYTF.

Many counts were recorded for this clonotype. The gene calls are TRBV20-1 and TRBJ1-4, with D possibly TRBD1 on 6 matching bases. This CDR3 has 14 residues. With 6 bases removed from V and 7 bases from J, the gap between germline ends came to 18 bases. Germline lookup yields CDR1 DFQATT and CDR2 SNEGSKA (reference sequence). CDR3 in DNA: TGCAGTGCGTTTATGGGGGGCATGAGTGAAAAACTGTTTTTT. This translates into CSAFMGGMSEKLFF.

In its sample, this clonotype was seen many times. The V and J genes are TRBV5-5 and TRBJ2-2; a possible D gene is TRBD2 (6 bases). The CDR3 totals 17 residues. V lost 0 bases and J 3 bases, leaving 15 bases between the germline ends. Germline V lookup: CDR1 SGHKS, CDR2 YYEKEE (reference sequence). In DNA, the CDR3 is TGTGCCAGCAGCTTGGTGGTAATAGCGGCCTACACCGGGGAGCTGTTTTTT. Encoded protein: CASSLVVIAAYTGELFF.

This clonotype has at least ten counts. The V and J genes are TRBV20-1 and TRBJ2-3, with a weak D call TRBD2 (8 bases). The germline V gene encodes CDR1 DFQATT and CDR2 SNEGSKA (reference sequence). V dropped 6 bases and J dropped 0 bases, with 22 bases sitting between them. The CDR3 sequence is 17 residues long. The CDR3 sequence is CSALRGAGGLSTDTQYF. The DNA of the CDR3 is TGCAGTGCCCTCAGGGGGGCGGGAGGCCTGAGCACAGATACGCAGTATTTT.

The chain combines TRBV3-1 with TRBJ1-2; possible D gene TRBD1, 6 bases. V was trimmed by 4 bases and J by 0 bases, leaving 9 bases between them. Germline V gene data show CDR1 as LGHDT and CDR2 as YNNKEL (reference sequence). The CDR3 runs to 14 residues. The DNA for the CDR3 is TGTGCCAGCAGCCCCGGGACAACTAACTATGGCTACACCTTC. Protein product: CASSPGTTNYGYTF.

The chain links TRBV12-3 or TRBV12-4 to TRBJ1-3, with a weak D call TRBD1 (6 bases). Trimming stripped 6 bases from V and 4 bases from J, with 13 bases between. The CDR3 has 14 amino acids. The CDR3 sequence: CASRVTGRGNTIYF. CDR3 nucleotide sequence: TGTGCCAGCAGGGTGACAGGTCGGGGAAACACCATATATTTT.

The chain has TRBV27 and TRBJ2-2, with 12 positions matching TRBD2. Germline lookup yields CDR1 MNHEY and CDR2 SMNVEV (reference sequence). V shed 8 bases, J shed 1 base, and the junction held 5 bases outside the gene matches. The CDR3 is made up of 16 amino acids. CDR3 bases: TGTGCCAGCCTTGTGGGACTAGCGGGGAACACCGGGGAGCTGTTTTTT. This codes for CASLVGLAGNTGELFF.

This clonotype was detected many times. V usage is TRBV2 and J usage is TRBJ2-7; TRBD2 matches 7 bases. V lost 6 bases and J lost 6; bases outside the gene matches: 8. The CDR3 extends over 13 amino acids. CDR1 SNHLY and CDR2 FYNNEI come from the germline V gene. CDR3 sequence: CASRPPSGVEQYF. The CDR3 DNA sequence: TGTGCCAGCAGACCTCCGAGCGGGGTCGAGCAGTACTTC.

Many counts were recorded for this clonotype. The chain links TRBV2 to TRBJ2-3; 11 bases agree with TRBD2. Germline V gene data show CDR1 as SNHLY and CDR2 as FYNNEI. The CDR3 totals 15 residues. After removal of 3 bases from V and 8 bases from J, the junction contained 7 bases not matched to a gene. CDR3 amino acids: CASSELAGGPATQYF. CDR3 nucleotides: TGTGCCAGCAGTGAGTTAGCGGGAGGGCCAGCTACGCAGTATTTT. Together with reference TRBV2 and TRBJ2-3, the CDR3 gives the full variable domain: EPEVTQTPSHQVTQMGQEVILRCVPISNHLYFYWYRQILGQKVEFLVSFYNNEISEKSEIFDDQFSVERPDGSNFTLKIRSTKLEDSAMYFCASSELAGGPATQYFGPGTRLTVL.

This clonotype was counted ten times or more. This chain links TRBV18 with TRBJ2-3; 7 bases align to TRBD1. This CDR3 spans 16 amino acids. The V and J ends lost 4 bases and 6 bases, in that order; junction bases with no gene match: 13. The V gene's germline CDR1 is KGHSH and CDR2 LQKENI. The CDR3 region has the DNA TGTGCCAGCTCACTGCAGGGGGTGGGCCACCGTGATACGCAGTATTTT. Residues: CASSLQGVGHRDTQYF.

This clonotype was counted only a few times. The chain carries TRBV6-5 and TRBJ2-7; TRBD2 aligns across 15 bases. After removal of 0 bases from V and 5 bases from J, the junction contained 5 bases not matched to a gene. The CDR3 spans 17 residues. Germline V gene lookup returns CDR1 MNHEY and CDR2 SVGAGI. CDR3 sequence (DNA): TGTGCCAGCAGTTACTCGAGGACTAGCGGGAGGGCCCACGAGCAGTACTTC. Translation: CASSYSRTSGRAHEQYF.

This clonotype was detected many times. The V and J genes are TRBV6-6 and TRBJ2-2; D is ambiguous. Trimming pared 8 bases from V and 3 bases from J, leaving 7 bases between. The germline V gene has CDR1 MNHNY and CDR2 SVGAGI (reference sequence). The CDR3 covers 12 residues. CDR3 sequence (DNA): TGTGCCAGCCACGACCACACCGGGGAGCTGTTTTTT. This translates into CASHDHTGELFF.

This clonotype was seen many times. V gene TRBV9 combines with J gene TRBJ2-4; a weak D match, TRBD1 (6 bases). The CDR3 contains 16 residues. The V and J ends lost 3 bases and 1 base respectively, with 14 bases between them. Germline CDR1 and CDR2: SGDLS and YYNGEE. The CDR3 reads CASSATTGLAKNIQYF. The CDR3 region has the DNA TGTGCCAGCAGCGCCACAACAGGGTTGGCCAAAAACATTCAGTACTTC.

This clonotype has just a few counts. The rearrangement links TRBV5-5 to TRBJ2-7; 8 bases agree with TRBD2. Per germline, CDR1 SGHKS and CDR2 YYEKEE (reference sequence). This CDR3 has 15 amino acids. Unmatched junction bases numbered 5, after V lost 0 bases and J lost 3 bases. The CDR3 sequence is CASSLDGRALYEQYF. CDR3 nucleotides: TGTGCCAGCAGCTTGGACGGGAGGGCCCTCTACGAGCAGTACTTC. Drawing the rest from reference TRBV5-5 and TRBJ2-7, the complete variable domain is DAGVTQSPTHLIKTRGQQVTLRCSPISGHKSVSWYQQVLGQGPQFIFQYYEKEERGRGNFPDRFSARQFPNYSSELNVNALLLGDSALYLCASSLDGRALYEQYFGPGTRLTVT.